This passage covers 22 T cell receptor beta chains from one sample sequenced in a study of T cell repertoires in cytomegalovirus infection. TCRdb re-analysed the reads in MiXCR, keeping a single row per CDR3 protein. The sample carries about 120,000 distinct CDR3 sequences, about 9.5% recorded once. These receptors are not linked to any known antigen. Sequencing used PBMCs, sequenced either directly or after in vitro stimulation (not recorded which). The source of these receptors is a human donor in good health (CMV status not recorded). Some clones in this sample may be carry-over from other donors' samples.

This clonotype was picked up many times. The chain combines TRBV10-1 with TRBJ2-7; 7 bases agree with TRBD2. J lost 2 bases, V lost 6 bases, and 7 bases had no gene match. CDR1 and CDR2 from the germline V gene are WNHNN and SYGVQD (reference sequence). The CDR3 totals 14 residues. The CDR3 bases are TGCGCCAGCAGCCTCACCGGGACTACCTACGAGCAGTACGTC. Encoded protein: CASSLTGTTYEQYV.

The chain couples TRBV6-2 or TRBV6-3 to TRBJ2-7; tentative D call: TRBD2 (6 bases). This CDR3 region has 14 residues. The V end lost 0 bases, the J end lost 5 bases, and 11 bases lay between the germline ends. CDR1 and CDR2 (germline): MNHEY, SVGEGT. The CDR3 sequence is CASSYSRGGDEQYF. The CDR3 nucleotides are TGTGCCAGCAGTTACTCGCGCGGAGGGGACGAGCAGTACTTC.

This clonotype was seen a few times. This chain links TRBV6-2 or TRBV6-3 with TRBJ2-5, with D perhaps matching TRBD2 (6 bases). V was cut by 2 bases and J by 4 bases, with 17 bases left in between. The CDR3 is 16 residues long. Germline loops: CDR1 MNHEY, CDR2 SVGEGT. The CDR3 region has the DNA TGTGCCAGCAGTTACGAGTTTGGGAGGCGCGGAGAGACCCAGTACTTC. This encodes CASSYEFGRRGETQYF.

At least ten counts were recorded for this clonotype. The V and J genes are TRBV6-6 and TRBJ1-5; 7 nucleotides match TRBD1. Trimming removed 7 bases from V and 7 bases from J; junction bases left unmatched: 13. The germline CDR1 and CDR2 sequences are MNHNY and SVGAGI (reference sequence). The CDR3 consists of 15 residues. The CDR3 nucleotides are TGTGCCAGCACCGACAGGGCACGGACGGGGCAGCCCCAGCATTTT. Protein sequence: CASTDRARTGQPQHF.

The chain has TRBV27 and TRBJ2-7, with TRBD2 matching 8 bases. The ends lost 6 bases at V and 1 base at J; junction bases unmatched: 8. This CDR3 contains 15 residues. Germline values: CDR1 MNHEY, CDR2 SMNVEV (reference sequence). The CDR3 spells CASRKRGGPSYEQYV. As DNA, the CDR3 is TGTGCCAGCAGAAAACGGGGGGGCCCGTCCTACGAGCAGTACGTC.

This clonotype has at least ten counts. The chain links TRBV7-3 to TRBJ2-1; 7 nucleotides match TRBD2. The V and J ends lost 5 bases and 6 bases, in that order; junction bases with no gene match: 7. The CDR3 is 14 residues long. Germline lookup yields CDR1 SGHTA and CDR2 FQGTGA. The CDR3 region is CASSVASGINEQFF. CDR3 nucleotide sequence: TGTGCCAGCAGCGTGGCTAGCGGTATCAATGAGCAGTTCTTC.

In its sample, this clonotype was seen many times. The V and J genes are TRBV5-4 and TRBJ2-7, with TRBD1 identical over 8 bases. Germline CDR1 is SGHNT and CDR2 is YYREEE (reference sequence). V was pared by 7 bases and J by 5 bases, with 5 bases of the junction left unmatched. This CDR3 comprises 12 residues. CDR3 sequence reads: CASSGQGDEQYF. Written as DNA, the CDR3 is TGTGCCAGCTCCGGACAGGGCGACGAGCAGTACTTC.

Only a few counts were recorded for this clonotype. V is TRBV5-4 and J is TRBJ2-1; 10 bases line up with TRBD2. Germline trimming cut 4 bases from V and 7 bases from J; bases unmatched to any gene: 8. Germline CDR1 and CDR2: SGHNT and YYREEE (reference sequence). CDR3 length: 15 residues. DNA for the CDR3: TGTGCCAGCAGCAGCAAACTAGCGGGACGAAATGAGCAGTTCTTC. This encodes CASSSKLAGRNEQFF.

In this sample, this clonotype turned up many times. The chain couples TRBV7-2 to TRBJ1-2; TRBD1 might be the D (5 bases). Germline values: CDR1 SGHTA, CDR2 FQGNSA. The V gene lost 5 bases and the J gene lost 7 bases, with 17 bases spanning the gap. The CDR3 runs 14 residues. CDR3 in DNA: TGTGCCAGCAGCGGTAACCGGGACTTTAGTGGCTACACCTTC. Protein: CASSGNRDFSGYTF.

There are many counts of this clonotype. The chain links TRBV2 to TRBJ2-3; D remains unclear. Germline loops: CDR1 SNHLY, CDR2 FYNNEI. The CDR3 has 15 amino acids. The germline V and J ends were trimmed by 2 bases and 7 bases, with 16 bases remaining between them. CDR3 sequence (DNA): TGTGCCAGCAGTGAATTGGTGGGTGGAAGCCATACGCAGTATTTT. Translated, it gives CASSELVGGSHTQYF.

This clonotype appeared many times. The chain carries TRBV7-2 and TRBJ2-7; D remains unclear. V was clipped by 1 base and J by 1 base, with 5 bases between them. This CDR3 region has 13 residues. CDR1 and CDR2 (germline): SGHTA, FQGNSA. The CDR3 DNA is TGTGCCAGCAGCTTAGACTTATCCTACGAGCAGTACTTC. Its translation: CASSLDLSYEQYF.

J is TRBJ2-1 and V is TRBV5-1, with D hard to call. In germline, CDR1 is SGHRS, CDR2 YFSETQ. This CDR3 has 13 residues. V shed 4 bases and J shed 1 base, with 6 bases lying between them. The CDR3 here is CASSRLSYNEQFF. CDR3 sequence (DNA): TGCGCCAGCAGCCGACTTTCCTACAATGAGCAGTTCTTC.

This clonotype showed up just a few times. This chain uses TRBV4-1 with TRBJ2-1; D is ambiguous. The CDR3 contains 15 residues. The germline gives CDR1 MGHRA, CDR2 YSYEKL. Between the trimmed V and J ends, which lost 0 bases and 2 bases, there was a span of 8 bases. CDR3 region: CASSQDLETYNEQFF. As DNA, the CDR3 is TGCGCCAGCAGCCAAGATCTAGAGACCTACAATGAGCAGTTCTTC.

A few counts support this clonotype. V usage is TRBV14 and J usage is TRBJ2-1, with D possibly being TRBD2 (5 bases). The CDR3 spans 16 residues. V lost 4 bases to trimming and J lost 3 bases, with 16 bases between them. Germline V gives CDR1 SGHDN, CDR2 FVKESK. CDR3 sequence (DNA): TGTGCCAGCAGCCCAATCGGGAAAGTTCGCTACAATGAGCAGTTCTTC. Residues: CASSPIGKVRYNEQFF.

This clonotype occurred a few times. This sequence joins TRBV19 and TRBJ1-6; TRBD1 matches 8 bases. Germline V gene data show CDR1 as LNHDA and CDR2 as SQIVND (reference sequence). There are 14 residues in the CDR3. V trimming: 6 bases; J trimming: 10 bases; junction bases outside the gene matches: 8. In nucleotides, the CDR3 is TGTGCCAGTAGCCCCCAGGGGGCGGAATCACCCCTCCACTTT. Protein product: CASSPQGAESPLHF.

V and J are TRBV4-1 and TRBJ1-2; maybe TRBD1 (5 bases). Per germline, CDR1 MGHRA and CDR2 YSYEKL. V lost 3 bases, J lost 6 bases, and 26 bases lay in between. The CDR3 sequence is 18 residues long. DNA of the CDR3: TGCGCCAGCAGCCAGGACACCACCCCCTCTGGCAGCTACGATGGCTACACCTTC. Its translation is CASSQDTTPSGSYDGYTF.

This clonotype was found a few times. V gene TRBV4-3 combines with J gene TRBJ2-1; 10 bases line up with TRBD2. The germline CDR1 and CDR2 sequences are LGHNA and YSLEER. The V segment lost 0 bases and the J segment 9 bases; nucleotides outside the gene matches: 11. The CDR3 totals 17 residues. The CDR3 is CASSQDYSGRRGVEQFF. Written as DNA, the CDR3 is TGCGCCAGCAGCCAAGACTATAGCGGGAGGCGCGGTGTTGAGCAGTTCTTC.

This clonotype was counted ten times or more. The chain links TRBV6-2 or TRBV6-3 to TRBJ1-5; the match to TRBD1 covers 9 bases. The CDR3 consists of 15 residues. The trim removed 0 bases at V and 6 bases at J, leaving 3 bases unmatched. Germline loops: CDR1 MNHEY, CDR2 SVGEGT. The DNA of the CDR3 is TGTGCCAGCAGTTACTCGGGACAGGGAATTCAGCCCCAGCATTTT. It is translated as CASSYSGQGIQPQHF.

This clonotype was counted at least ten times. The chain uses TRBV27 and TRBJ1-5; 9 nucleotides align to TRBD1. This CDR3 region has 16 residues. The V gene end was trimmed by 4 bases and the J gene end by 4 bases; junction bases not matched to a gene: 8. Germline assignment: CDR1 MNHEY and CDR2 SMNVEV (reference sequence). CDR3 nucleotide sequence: TGTGCCAGCAGTTCCGACACAGGGGGCAGAAATCAGCCCCAGCATTTT. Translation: CASSSDTGGRNQPQHF.

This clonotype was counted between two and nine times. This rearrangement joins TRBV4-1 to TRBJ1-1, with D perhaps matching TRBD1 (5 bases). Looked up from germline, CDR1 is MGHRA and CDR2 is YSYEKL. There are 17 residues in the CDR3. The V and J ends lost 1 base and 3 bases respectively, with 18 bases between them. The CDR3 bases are TGCGCCAGCAGCCAAGCCGAGGGCCGTTCGGGGGACACTGAAGCTTTCTTT. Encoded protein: CASSQAEGRSGDTEAFF.

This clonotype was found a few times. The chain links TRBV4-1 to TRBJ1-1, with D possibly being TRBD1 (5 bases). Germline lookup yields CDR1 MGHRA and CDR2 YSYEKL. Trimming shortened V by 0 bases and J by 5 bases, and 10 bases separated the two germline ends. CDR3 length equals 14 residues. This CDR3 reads CASSQDQGRTEAFF. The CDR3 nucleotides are TGCGCCAGCAGCCAAGACCAGGGACGAACTGAAGCTTTCTTT.

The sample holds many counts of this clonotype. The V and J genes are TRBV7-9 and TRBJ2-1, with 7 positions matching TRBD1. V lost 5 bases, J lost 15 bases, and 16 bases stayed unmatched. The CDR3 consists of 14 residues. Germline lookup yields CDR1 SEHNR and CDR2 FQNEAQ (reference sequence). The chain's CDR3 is CASSQPSRGLYTFF. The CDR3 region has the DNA TGTGCCAGCAGCCAGCCCTCGAGGGGGCTCTATACGTTCTTC.